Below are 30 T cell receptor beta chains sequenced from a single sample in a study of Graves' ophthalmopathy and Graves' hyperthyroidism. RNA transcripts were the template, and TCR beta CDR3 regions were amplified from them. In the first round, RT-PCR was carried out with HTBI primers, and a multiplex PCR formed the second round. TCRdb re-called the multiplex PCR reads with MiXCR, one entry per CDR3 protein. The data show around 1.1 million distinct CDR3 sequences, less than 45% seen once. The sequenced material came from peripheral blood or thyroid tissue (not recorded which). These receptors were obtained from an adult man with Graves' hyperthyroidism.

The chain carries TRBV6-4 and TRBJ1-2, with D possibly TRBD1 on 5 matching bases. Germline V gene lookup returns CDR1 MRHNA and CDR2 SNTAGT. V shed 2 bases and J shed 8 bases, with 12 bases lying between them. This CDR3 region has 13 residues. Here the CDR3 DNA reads TGTGCCAGCAGTGACAGGGACGGATCAGGCTACACCTTC. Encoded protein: CASSDRDGSGYTF.

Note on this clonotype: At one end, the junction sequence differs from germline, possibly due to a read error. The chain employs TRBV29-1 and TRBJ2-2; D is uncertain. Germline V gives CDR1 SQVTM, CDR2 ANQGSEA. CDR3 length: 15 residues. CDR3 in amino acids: CSVEDQWASGLEQFF. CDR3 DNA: TGCAGCGTTGAAGATCAGTGGGCCTCCGGGCTCGAGCAGTTTTTT.

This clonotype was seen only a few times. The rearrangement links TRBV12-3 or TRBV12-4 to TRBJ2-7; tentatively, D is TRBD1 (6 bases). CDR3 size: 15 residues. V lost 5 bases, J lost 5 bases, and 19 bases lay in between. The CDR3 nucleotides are TGTGCCAGCAGTCCAGGACAGAGTTTTTCCCACGAGCAGTACTTC. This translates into CASSPGQSFSHEQYF.

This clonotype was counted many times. The CDR3 nucleotides read TGTGCCAGTAGCCGCCAGAGCTCCTACGAGCAGTACTTC. As protein: CASSRQSSYEQYF. V is TRBV19 and J is TRBJ2-7; no definite D call. Germline V CDR1 and CDR2: LNHDA, SQIVND (reference sequence). The CDR3 length is 13 residues. Deletions cut 6 bases from V and 0 bases from J, with 9 bases between. The entire variable domain, with the rest obtained from reference TRBV19 and TRBJ2-7, is as follows: DGGITQSPKYLFRKEGQNVTLSCEQNLNHDAMYWYRQDPGQGLRLIYYSQIVNDFQKGDIAEGYSVSREKKESFPLTVTSAQKNPTAFYLCASSRQSSYEQYFGPGTRLTVT.

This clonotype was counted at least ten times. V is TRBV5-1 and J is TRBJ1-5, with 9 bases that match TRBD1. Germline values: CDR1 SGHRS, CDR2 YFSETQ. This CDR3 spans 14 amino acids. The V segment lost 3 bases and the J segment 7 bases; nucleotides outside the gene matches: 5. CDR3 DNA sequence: TGCGCCAGCAGCTCCACAGGGGGCGCGCAGCCCCAGCATTTT. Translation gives CASSSTGGAQPQHF.

CDR3 residues: CASSYGGSNTEKLFF. The CDR3 DNA sequence: TGTGCCAGCAGTTACGGCGGGAGTAATACGGAAAAACTGTTTTTT. J is TRBJ1-4 and V is TRBV6-2 or TRBV6-3; the D is unclear. CDR3 length equals 15 residues. The germline CDR1 and CDR2 sequences are MNHEY and SVGEGT. Between the trimmed V and J ends, which lost 2 bases and 8 bases, there was a span of 15 bases.

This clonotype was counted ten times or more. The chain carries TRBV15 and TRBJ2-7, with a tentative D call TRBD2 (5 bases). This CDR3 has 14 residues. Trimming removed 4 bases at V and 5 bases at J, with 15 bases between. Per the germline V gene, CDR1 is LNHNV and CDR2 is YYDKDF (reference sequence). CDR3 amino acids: CATSISGLSDEQYF. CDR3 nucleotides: TGTGCCACCAGCATAAGCGGTCTTAGCGACGAGCAGTACTTC.

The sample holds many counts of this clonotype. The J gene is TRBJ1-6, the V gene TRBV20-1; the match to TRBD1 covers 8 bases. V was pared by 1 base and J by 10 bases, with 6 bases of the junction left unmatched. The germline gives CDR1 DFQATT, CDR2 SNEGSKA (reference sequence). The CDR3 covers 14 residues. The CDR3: CSARAQGEHSPLHF. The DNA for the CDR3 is TGCAGTGCTAGAGCACAGGGGGAGCACTCACCCCTCCACTTT.

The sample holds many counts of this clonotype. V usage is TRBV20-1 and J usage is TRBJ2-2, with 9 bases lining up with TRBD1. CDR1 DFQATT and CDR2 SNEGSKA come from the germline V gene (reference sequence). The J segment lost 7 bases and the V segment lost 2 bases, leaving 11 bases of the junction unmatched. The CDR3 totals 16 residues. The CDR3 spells CSARSLTGQGIGELFF. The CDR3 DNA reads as TGCAGTGCTAGATCCCTAACGGGACAGGGTATCGGGGAGCTGTTTTTT.

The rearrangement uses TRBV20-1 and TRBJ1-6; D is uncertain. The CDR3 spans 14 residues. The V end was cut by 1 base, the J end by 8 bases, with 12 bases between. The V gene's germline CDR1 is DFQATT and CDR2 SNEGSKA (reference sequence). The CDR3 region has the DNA TGCAGTGCTAGAGGGGCGAGGGATTATTCACCCCTCCACTTT. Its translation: CSARGARDYSPLHF.

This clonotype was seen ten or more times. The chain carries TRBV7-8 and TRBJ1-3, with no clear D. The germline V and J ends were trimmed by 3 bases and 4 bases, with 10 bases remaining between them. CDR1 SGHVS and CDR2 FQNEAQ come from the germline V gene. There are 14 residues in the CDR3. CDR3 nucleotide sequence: TGTGCCAGCAGCTTTGGTAGTTGGGGAAACACCATATATTTT. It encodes CASSFGSWGNTIYF.

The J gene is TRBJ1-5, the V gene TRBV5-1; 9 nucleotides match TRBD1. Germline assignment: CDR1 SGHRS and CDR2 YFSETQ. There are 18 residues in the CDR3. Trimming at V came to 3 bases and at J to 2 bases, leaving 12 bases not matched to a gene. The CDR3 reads CASSYGTGLPVGNQPQHF. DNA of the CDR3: TGCGCCAGCAGCTACGGGACAGGGCTTCCCGTTGGCAATCAGCCCCAGCATTTT.

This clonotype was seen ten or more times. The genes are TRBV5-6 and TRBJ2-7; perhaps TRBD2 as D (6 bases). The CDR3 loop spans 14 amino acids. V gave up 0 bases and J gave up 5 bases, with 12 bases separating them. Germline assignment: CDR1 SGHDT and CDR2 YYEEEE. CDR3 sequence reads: CASSLGLVIHEQYF. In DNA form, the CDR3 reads TGTGCCAGCAGCTTGGGACTAGTAATCCACGAGCAGTACTTC.

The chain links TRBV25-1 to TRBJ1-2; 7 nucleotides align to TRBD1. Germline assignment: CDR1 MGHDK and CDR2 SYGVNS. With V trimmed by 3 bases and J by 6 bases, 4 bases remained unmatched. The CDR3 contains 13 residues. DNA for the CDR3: TGTGCCAGCAGTGAGGGACAGTCGAATGGCTACACCTTC. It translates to CASSEGQSNGYTF.

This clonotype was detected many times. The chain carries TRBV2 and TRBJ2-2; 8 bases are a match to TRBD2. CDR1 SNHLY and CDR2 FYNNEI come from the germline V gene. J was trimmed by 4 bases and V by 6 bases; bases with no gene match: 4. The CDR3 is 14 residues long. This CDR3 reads CASREAGGTGELFF. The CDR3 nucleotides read TGTGCCAGCAGAGAGGCGGGAGGCACCGGGGAGCTGTTTTTT.

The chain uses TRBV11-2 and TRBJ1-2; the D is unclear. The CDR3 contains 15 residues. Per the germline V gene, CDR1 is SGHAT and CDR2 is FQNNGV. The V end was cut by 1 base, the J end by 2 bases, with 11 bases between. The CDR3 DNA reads TGTGCCAGCAGCTTAGGGGCAGGTGCGAACTATGGCTACACCTTC. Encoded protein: CASSLGAGANYGYTF.

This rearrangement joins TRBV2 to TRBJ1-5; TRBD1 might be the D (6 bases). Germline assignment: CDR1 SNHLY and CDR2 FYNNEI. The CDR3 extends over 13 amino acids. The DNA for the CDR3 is TGTGCTAGCGTAGACAGGCTTAGCCAGCCCCAGCATTTT. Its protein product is CASVDRLSQPQHF.

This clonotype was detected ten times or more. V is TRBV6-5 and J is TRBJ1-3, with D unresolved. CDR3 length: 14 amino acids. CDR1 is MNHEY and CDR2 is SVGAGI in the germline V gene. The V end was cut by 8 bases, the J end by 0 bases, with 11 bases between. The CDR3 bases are TGTGCCAGCCGGCCTCGCTACTCTGGAAACACCATATATTTT. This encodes CASRPRYSGNTIYF.

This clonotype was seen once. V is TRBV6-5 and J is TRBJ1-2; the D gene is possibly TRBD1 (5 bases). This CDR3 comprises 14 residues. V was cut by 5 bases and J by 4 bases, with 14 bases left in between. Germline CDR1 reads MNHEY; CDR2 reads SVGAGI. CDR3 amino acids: CASSVMGGTYGYTF. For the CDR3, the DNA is TGTGCCAGCAGTGTTATGGGGGGTACCTATGGCTACACCTTC.

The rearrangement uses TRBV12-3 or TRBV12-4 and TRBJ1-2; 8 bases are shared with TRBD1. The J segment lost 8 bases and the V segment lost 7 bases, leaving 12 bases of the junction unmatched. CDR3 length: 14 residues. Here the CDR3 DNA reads TGTGCCAGCACCATACGGGACAGGCCCCTCGGCTACACCTTC. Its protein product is CASTIRDRPLGYTF.

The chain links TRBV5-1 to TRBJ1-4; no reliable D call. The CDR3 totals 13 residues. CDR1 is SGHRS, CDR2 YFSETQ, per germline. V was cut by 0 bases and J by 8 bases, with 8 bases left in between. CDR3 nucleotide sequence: TGCGCCAGCAGCTTGGGAAGCACCGAAAAACTGTTTTTT. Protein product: CASSLGSTEKLFF.

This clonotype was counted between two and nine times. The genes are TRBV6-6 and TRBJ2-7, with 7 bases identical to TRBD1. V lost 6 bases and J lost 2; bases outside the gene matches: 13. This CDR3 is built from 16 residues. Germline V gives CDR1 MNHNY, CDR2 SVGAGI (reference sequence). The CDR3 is CASRRTGTTRTYEQYF. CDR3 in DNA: TGTGCCAGCAGGCGGACAGGTACCACCAGAACCTACGAGCAGTACTTC.

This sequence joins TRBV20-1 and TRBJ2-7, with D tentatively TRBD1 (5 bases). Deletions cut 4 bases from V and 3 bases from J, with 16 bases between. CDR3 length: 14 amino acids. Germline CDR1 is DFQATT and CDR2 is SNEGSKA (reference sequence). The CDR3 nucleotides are TGCAGTGCTAAGGACACCCGTGACGGCTACGAGCAGTACTTC. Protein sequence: CSAKDTRDGYEQYF.

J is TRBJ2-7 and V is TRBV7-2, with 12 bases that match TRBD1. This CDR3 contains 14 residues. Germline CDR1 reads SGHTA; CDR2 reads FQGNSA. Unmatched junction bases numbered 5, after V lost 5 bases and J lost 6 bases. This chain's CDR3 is CASSEGQGAVEQYF. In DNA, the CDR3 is TGTGCCAGCAGCGAGGGACAGGGGGCGGTCGAGCAGTACTTC.

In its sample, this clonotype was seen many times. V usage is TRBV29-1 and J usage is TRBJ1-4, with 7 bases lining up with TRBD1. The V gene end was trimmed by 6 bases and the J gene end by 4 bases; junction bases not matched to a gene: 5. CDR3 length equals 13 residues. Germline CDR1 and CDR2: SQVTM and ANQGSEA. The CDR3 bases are TGCAGCGTCAAGGGACAGATTAATGAAAAACTGTTTTTT. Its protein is CSVKGQINEKLFF.

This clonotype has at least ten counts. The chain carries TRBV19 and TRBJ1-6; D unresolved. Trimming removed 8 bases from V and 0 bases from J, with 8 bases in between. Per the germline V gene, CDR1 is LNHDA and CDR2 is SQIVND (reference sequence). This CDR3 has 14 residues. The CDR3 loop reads CASGQSSYNSPLHF. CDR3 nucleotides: TGTGCCAGTGGGCAGAGCTCCTATAATTCACCCCTCCACTTT.

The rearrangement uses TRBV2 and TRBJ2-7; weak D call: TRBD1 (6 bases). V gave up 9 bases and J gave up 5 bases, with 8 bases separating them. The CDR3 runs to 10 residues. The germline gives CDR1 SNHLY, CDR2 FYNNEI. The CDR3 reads CARAGDEQYF. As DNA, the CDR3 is TGTGCCAGGGCAGGGGACGAGCAGTACTTC. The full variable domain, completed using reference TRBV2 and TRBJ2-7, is EPEVTQTPSHQVTQMGQEVILRCVPISNHLYFYWYRQILGQKVEFLVSFYNNEISEKSEIFDDQFSVERPDGSNFTLKIRSTKLEDSAMYFCARAGDEQYFGPGTRLTVT.

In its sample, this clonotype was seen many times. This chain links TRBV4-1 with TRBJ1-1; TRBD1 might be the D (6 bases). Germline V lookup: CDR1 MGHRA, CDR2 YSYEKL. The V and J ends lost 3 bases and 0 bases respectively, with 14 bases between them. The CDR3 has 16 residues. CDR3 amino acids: CASSHVADSMNTEAFF. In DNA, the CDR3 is TGCGCCAGCAGCCATGTGGCGGACAGTATGAACACTGAAGCTTTCTTT.

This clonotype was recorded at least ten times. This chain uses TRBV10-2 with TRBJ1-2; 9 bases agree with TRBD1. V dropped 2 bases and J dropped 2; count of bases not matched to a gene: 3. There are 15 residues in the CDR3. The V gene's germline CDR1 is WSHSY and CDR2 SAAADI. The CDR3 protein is CASSEPDRGNYGYTF. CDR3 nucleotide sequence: TGCGCCAGCAGTGAGCCGGACAGGGGAAACTATGGCTACACCTTC.

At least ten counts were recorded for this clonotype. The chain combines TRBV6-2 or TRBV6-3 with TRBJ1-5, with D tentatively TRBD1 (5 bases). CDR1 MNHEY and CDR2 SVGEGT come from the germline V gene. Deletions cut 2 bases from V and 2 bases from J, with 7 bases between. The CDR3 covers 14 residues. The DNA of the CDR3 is TGTGCCAGCAGTTACGTGGGGGGCAATCAGCCCCAGCATTTT. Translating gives CASSYVGGNQPQHF.